The rows below give T cell receptor beta chains drawn from one sample of a study of shared clonotypes between healthy human individuals. Only in-frame clones appear in the TCRdb table, and some are missing; sequencing was by immunoSEQ multiplex PCR. The data show 100,000 to 120,000 clones, with around 68% seen just once and approximately 25% held by the top ten. The sample consisted of memory CD8+ T cells sorted from blood. These receptors were collected from a woman aged 30 to 39 in good health. Both conserved end residues are part of each CDR3.

CDR3: CASSDLGGIGAGELFF
V: TRBV2

CDR3: CASSTGQGEQPQHF
V: TRBV5-1

CDR3: CASSVAEENEQFF
V: TRBV6-4

CDR3: CASSPRSDPFYEQYF
V: TRBV9

CDR3: CASSIGAMNTEAFF
V: TRBV19

CDR3: CASSASGELVENIQYF
V: TRBV9

CDR3: CASSFFTSGTGEQYF
V: TRBV27

CDR3: CAINRAGGAYEQYF
V: TRBV10-3

CDR3: CASSLRATGTYYGYTF
V: TRBV7-9

CDR3: CASSPNKRDRGTEAFF
V: TRBV7-9

CDR3: CAWSVGPAGTEAFF
V: TRBV30

CDR3: CASSHRRGGEQFF
V: TRBV4-1

CDR3: CASKVGGRGSPLHF
V: TRBV6-4

CDR3: CASSPKTGVGYTF
V: TRBV7-8

CDR3: CASSEAREAFF
V: TRBV25-1

CDR3: CASSLAGTYEQYF
V: TRBV5-1

CDR3: CSVLGREREQYF
V: TRBV29-1

CDR3: CASSLAGDSFSYEQYF
V: TRBV5-8

CDR3: CASSLEVGRTKSDTEAFF
V: TRBV7-9

CDR3: CASSYTFYNEQFF
V: TRBV5-6

CDR3: CASSVTGTGENTGELFF
V: TRBV9

CDR3: CASSASTENTEAFF
V: TRBV7-5

CDR3: CASSLIRTSNQPQHF
V: TRBV28

CDR3: CASSDSQDLGTQYF
V: TRBV6-4

CDR3: CASSLIGWSNEQYF
V: TRBV11-2

CDR3: CASAFASSYEQYF
V: TRBV5-6

CDR3: CATSRAAASEQFF
V: TRBV6-4

CDR3: CASSLSRKTYGYTF
V: TRBV10-1